Listed here is a single TCR beta chain. Its antigen is unknown. Profiled with immunoSEQ multiplex PCR; TCRdb holds only in-frame clones, not every one. The sample yields 700,000 to 950,000 clones, 95% to 97% seen once. The sample originates from a study of shared clonotypes between healthy human individuals. Findings and caveats of the study: Generally, naive subsets came out with larger estimated richness than memory subsets.

Germline CDR1 reads MDHEN; CDR2 reads SYDVKM. After removal of 1 base from V and 2 bases from J, the junction contained 5 bases not matched to a gene. This CDR3 region has 16 residues. Selected positively for CCR7 and CD45RO-negative, naive CD8 cells excluded terminally differentiated effector memory CD45RA+ cells. The donor cohort consisted entirely of Caucasian adults residing in Nashville, Tennessee. The receptor was isolated from a man aged 25-40 years in good health. Sequenced material: naive CD8+ T cells sorted from blood. This rearrangement joins TRBV28 to TRBJ2-7; 10 bases line up with TRBD2. The CDR3 region is CASSLSGLAQTYEQYF. The CDR3 bases are TGTGCCAGCAGTTTATCGGGACTAGCGCAAACCTACGAGCAGTACTTC.